This TCR beta chain emerged from a study of response to subunit inactivated influenza vaccine. TCRdb independently ran MiXCR on the RT-PCR reads; one entry per CDR3 protein. Of roughly 700,000 distinct CDR3 sequences listed, roughly 14% are singletons. Study conclusions and caveats: Authors suggested each seasonal flu vaccination may recruit only limited numbers of new T cells.

CDR3 length equals 17 residues. The germline CDR1 and CDR2 sequences are LGHNA and YNFKEQ. V trimming: 0 bases; J trimming: 5 bases; junction bases outside the gene matches: 12. In the case of this clonotype: The antigen is not known.

The sequences come from PBMCs from blood, collected 14 days before vaccination. The receptor was derived from a man aged 45 to 65 who received an inactivated influenza vaccine. The chain couples TRBV4-2 to TRBJ2-5, with 7 bases lining up with TRBD2. CDR3 sequence reads: CASSQEVAGVRGETQYF. CDR3 bases: TGTGCCAGCAGCCAAGAGGTGGCGGGAGTACGAGGGGAGACCCAGTACTTC.